This T cell receptor (beta chain) is drawn from a study of blood T cell repertoires in COVID-19. Study-wide context: Acute-phase and convalescent COVID-19 samples originated in the United States, Italy and Spain. T cells, B-cell-depleted T cells, or PBMCs supplied cDNA or gDNA.

This clone was observed a few times. Per the germline V gene, CDR1 is SGDLS and CDR2 is YYNGEE. This CDR3 is built from 13 residues. Trimming left V 3 bases short and J 4 bases short, with 8 bases between. Authors' data handling: Amplified reference gene primers provided the basis for estimating nucleated cell counts. Generated by immunoSEQ multiplex PCR, the TCRdb table keeps only in-frame clones and is missing some. The V and J calls and the clone size are those of that table, but D and trimming were determined from the DNA. The sample carries some 280,000 clones, 86% recorded once. Sequenced sample: peripheral blood. The receptor's source is a woman in her twenties or thirties with active or convalescent COVID-19. The J gene is TRBJ2-1, the V gene TRBV9; no clear D gene. The CDR3 is CASSASGYNEQFF. CDR3 nucleotide sequence: TGTGCCAGCAGCGCCTCGGGTTACAATGAGCAGTTCTTC.